This T cell receptor beta chain was identified in a study of T cells in Graves' hyperthyroidism and ophthalmopathy. Amplified TCR beta CDR3 regions came from RNA transcripts. First-round RT-PCR of the TCR CDR3 relied on the HTBI primer set. In TCRdb, the multiplex PCR reads were re-called with MiXCR into one record per CDR3 protein. The table has 470,000 or so distinct CDR3 sequences, about a fifth seen once; the top ten hold more than 20%. This clonotype was counted many times. Germline CDR1 LNHDA, CDR2 SQIVND (reference sequence). V lost 3 bases and J 4 bases, leaving 10 bases between the germline ends. The CDR3 loop spans 15 amino acids.

The source of this sequence is a man in his late teens or twenties with Graves' hyperthyroidism. Sequenced: blood. The chain combines TRBV19 with TRBJ2-6; D not certain. CDR3 sequence (DNA): TGTGCCAGTAGTATCCCCGGCCTCGGGGCCAACGTCCTGACTTTC. Amino acids: CASSIPGLGANVLTF. The full variable domain, its missing parts supplied by reference TRBV19 and TRBJ2-6, is DGGITQSPKYLFRKEGQNVTLSCEQNLNHDAMYWYRQDPGQGLRLIYYSQIVNDFQKGDIAEGYSVSREKKESFPLTVTSAQKNPTAFYLCASSIPGLGANVLTFGAGSRLTVL.